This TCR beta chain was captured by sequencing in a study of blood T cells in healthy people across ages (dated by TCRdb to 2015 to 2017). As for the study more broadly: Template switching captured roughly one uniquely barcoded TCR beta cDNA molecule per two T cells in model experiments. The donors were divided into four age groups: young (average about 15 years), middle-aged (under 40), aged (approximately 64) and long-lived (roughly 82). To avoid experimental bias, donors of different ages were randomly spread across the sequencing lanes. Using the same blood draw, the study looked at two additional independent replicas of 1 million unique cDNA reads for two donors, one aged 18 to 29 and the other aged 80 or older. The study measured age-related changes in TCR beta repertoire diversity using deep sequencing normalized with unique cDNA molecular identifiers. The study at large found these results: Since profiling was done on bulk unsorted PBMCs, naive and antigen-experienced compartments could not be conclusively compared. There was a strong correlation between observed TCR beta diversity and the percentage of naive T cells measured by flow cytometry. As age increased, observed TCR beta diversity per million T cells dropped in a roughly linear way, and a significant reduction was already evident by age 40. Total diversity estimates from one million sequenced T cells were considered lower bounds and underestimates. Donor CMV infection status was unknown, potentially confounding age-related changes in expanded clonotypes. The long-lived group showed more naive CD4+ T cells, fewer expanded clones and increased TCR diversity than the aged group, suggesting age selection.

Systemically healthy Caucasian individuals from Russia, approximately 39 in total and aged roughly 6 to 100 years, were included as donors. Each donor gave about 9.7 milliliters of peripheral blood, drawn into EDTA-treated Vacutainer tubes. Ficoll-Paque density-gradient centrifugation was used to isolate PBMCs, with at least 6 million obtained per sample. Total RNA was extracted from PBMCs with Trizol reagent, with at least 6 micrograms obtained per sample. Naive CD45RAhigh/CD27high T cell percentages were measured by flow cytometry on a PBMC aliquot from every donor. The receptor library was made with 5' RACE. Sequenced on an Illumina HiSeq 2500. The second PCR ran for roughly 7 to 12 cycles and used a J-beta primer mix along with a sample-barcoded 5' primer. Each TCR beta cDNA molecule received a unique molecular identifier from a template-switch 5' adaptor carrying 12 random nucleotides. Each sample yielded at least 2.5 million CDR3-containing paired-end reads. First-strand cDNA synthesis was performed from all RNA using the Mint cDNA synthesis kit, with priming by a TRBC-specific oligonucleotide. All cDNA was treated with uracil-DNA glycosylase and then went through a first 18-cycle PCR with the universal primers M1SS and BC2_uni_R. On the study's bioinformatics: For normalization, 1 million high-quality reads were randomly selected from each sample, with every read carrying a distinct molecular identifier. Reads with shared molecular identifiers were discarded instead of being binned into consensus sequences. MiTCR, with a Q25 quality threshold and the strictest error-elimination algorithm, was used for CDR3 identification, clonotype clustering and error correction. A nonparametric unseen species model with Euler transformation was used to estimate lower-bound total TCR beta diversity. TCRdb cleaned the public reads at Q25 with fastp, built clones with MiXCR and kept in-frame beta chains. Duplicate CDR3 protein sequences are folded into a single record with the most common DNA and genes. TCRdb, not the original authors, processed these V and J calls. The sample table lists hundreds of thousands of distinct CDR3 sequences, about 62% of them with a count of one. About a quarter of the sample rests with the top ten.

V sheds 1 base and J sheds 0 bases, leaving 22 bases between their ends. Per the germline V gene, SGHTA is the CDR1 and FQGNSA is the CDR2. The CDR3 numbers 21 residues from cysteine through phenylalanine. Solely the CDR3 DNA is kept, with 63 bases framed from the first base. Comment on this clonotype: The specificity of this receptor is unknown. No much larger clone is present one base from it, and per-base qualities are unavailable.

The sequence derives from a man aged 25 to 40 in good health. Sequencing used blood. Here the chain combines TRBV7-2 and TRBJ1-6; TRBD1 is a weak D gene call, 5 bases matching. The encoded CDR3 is CASSLVSGAGWYSSYNSPLHF. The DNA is TGTGCCAGCAGCTTAGTTTCGGGCGCAGGGTGGTACAGCTCCTATAATTCACCCCTCCACTTT.